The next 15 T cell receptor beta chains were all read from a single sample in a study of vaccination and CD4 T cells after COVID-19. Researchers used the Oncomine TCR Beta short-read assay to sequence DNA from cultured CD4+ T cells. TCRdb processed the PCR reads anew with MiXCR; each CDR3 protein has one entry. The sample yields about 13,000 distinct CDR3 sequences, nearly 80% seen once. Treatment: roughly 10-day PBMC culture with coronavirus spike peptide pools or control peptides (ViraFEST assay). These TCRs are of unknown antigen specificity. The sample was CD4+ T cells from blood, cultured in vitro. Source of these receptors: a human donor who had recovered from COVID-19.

In DNA, the CDR3 is TGTGCCAGCTCCCCTCTAGGATATACGCAGTATTTT. Translation: CASSPLGYTQYF. V is TRBV6-2 or TRBV6-3 and J is TRBJ2-3; D ambiguous. With 8 bases removed from V and 7 bases from J, the gap between germline ends came to 13 bases. Germline V CDR1 and CDR2: MNHEY, SVGEGT. The CDR3 is made up of 12 amino acids.

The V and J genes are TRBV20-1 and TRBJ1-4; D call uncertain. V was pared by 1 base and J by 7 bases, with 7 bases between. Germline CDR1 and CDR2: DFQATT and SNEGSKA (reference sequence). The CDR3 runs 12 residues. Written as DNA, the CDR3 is TGCAGTGCTAGAGGGGCGGGTGAAAAACTGTTTTTT. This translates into CSARGAGEKLFF.

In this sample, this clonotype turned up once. The CDR3: CATSREAAATYEQYF. The CDR3 nucleotides are TGTGCCACCAGCAGAGAGGCGGCAGCCACCTACGAGCAGTACTTC. J is TRBJ2-7 and V is TRBV15, with unresolved D. Germline V lookup: CDR1 LNHNV, CDR2 YYDKDF (reference sequence). V was pared by 0 bases and J by 2 bases, with 11 bases between. This CDR3 is built from 15 residues.

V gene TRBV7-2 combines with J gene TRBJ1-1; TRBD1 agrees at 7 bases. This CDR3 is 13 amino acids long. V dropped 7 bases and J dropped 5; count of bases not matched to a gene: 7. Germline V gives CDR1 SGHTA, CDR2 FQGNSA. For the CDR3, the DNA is TGTGCCAGCACCAGAACAGGGGCTACTGAAGCTTTCTTT. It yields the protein CASTRTGATEAFF.

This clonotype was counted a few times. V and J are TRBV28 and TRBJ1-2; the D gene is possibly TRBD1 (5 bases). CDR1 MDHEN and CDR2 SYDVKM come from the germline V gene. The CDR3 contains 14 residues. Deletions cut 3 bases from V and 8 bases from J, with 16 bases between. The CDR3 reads CASSFLQVSGGYTF. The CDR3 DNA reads TGTGCCAGCAGTTTCCTACAGGTCAGCGGCGGCTACACCTTC.

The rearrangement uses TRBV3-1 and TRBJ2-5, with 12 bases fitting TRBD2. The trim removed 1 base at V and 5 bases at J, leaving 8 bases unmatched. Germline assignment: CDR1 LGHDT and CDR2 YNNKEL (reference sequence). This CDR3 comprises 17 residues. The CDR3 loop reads CASSQADGLAGLETQYF. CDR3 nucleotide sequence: TGTGCCAGCAGCCAAGCGGACGGACTAGCGGGATTGGAGACCCAGTACTTC.

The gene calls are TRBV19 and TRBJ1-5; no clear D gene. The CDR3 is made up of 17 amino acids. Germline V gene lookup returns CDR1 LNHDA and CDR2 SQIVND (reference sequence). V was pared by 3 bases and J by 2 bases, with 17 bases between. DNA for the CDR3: TGTGCCAGTAGTATTGGGTTTAAAGGTGGTGGCAATCAGCCCCAGCATTTT. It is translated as CASSIGFKGGGNQPQHF.

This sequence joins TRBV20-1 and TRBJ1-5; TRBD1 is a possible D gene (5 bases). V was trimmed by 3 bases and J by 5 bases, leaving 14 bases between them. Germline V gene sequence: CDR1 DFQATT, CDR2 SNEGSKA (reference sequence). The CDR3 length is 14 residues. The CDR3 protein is CSARGFVGDQPQHF. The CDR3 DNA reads TGCAGTGCTAGGGGTTTTGTAGGGGATCAGCCCCAGCATTTT.

CDR3 sequence (DNA): TGTGCCATCAGTGATCTCCAGACTAGCGGGAGGCCGGGAGAGCAGTACTTC. Amino acids: CAISDLQTSGRPGEQYF. The chain uses TRBV10-3 and TRBJ2-7; the match to TRBD2 covers 13 bases. With 3 bases clipped from V and 7 bases from J, the junction kept 12 bases outside the gene matches. CDR3 size: 17 residues. Germline V gene sequence: CDR1 ENHRY, CDR2 SYGVKD.

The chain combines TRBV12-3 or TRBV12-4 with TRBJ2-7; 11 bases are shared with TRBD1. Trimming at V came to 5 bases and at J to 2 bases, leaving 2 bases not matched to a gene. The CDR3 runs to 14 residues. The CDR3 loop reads CASSPGQGAYEQYF. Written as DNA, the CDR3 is TGTGCCAGCAGTCCGGGACAGGGGGCCTACGAGCAGTACTTC.

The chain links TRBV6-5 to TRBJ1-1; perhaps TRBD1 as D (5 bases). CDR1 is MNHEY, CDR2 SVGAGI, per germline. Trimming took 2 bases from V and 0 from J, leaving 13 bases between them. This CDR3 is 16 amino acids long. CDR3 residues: CASSYGGKGLNTEAFF. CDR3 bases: TGTGCCAGCAGTTACGGGGGTAAGGGATTGAACACTGAAGCTTTCTTT.

The CDR3 reads CSARDQRGGNTIYF. CDR3 coding DNA: TGCAGTGCTAGAGATCAACGTGGAGGAAACACCATATATTTT. The rearrangement links TRBV20-1 to TRBJ1-3; D is ambiguous. Germline CDR1 is DFQATT and CDR2 is SNEGSKA (reference sequence). V lost 0 bases and J 4 bases, leaving 10 bases between the germline ends. This CDR3 has 14 residues.

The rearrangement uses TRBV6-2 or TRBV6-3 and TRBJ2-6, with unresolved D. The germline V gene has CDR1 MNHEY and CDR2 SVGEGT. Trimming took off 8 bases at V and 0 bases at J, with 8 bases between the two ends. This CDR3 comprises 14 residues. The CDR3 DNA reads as TGTGCCAGCGGAAGGAGCTCTGGGGCCAACGTCCTGACTTTC. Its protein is CASGRSSGANVLTF.

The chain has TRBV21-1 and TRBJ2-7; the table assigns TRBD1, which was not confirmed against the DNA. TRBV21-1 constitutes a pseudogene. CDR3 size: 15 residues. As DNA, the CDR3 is TGTGCCAGCATTCGACAGGCTAGCGGCTCCTACGAGCAGTACTTC. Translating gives CASIRQASGSYEQYF.

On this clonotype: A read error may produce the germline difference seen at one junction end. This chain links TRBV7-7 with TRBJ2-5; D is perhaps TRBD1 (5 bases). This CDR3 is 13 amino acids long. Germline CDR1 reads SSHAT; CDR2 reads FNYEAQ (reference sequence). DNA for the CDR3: TGTGCTAGCAGCTTAGGGGCCGAAGAGACCCAGTACTTC. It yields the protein CASSLGAEETQYF. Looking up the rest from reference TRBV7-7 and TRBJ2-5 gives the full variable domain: GAGVSQSPRYKVTKRGQDVTLRCDPISSHATLYWYQQALGQGPEFLTYFNYEAQPDKSGLPSDRFSAERPEGSISTLTIQRTEQRDSAMYRCASSLGAEETQYFGPGTRLLVL.